The following is a T cell receptor beta chain sequence with its context. The antigen remains undetermined. An input of about 0.5 to 1 ug of RNA was subjected to reverse transcription using random hexamers. Across 54 Vbeta and 13 Jbeta, immunoSEQ multiplex PCR amplified TCR beta CDR3. TCRdb ran MiXCR on the immunoSEQ multiplex PCR reads and lists one entry per CDR3 protein. The sample records some 120,000 distinct CDR3 sequences, around 94% being singletons. Sequencing of TCR beta was undertaken in CD8+ and CD4+ T cells derived from blood. The controls were healthy donors who were matched for age and sex. This sample is drawn from a study of CD8 T cells in Susac syndrome. Study conclusions and caveats: It was acknowledged in the study that the number of individuals who were included in its TCR sequencing and HLA analysis was relatively small.

The germline CDR1 and CDR2 sequences are KGHSH and LQKENI. V was pared by 6 bases and J by 0 bases, with 12 bases between. CDR3 size: 15 residues. The source material was CD4+ T cells from PBMCs. This sequence originates from a human donor in good health. The V gene is TRBV18, the J gene TRBJ1-3; D is undetermined. CDR3 sequence reads: CASSPSLYSGNTIYF. As DNA, the CDR3 is TGTGCCAGCTCCCCTTCCTTGTACTCTGGAAACACCATATATTTT.